The next 4 T cell receptor beta chains were all read from a single sample in a study of OX40 agonist ivuxolimab in advanced cancers. The data were produced by immunoSEQ multiplex PCR, yet TCRdb's version contains in-frame clones alone and is incomplete. The sample holds 13,000 or so clones; less than 90% are singletons and the top ten take 36%. Sequences were derived from CD4+ or CD8+ T cells sorted from blood, sampled in a trial of the OX40 agonist ivuxolimab. These receptors originate from an adult with an advanced solid tumor such as melanoma, head and neck, liver or kidney cancer.

This clone was recorded a few times. V usage is TRBV11-3 and J usage is TRBJ2-1, with D tentatively TRBD2 (6 bases). Looked up from germline, CDR1 is SGHNT and CDR2 is YENEEA. V was shortened by 1 base and J by 2 bases, with 9 bases between the two germline ends. There are 15 residues in the CDR3. The CDR3 DNA is TGTGCCAGCAGCTTAGGCCGCGGGGCCTACAATGAGCAGTTCTTC. Protein product: CASSLGRGAYNEQFF.

This clone appeared a few times. The CDR3 is CASSGVGSYEQYF. The CDR3 region has the DNA TGTGCCAGCAGCGGGGTCGGCTCCTACGAGCAGTACTTC. This chain joins TRBV9 and TRBJ2-7, with D unresolved. Trimming stripped 3 bases from V and 0 bases from J, with 7 bases between. CDR1 is SGDLS, CDR2 YYNGEE, per germline. CDR3 length equals 13 residues.

The genes are TRBV7-6 and TRBJ2-2; 12 bases map to TRBD2. The CDR3 is 19 residues long. The germline gives CDR1 SGHVS, CDR2 FNYEAQ. The ends lost 1 base at V and 5 bases at J; junction bases unmatched: 11. In DNA form, the CDR3 reads TGTGCCAGCAGCTTAGTGCCGCTCGGACTAGCGGGGATAACCGGGGAGCTGTTTTTT. This translates into CASSLVPLGLAGITGELFF.

The genes are TRBV9 and TRBJ2-1; D tentatively fits TRBD1 or TRBD2 (7 bases each). CDR3 size: 16 residues. The V end lost 3 bases, the J end lost 3 bases, and 16 bases lay between the germline ends. Looked up from germline, CDR1 is SGDLS and CDR2 is YYNGEE. The CDR3 here is CASSAGGLTVYNEQFF. CDR3 sequence (DNA): TGTGCCAGCAGCGCAGGGGGACTAACCGTCTACAATGAGCAGTTCTTC.